Listed below are T cell receptor beta chains from one sample, sequenced in a study of CD8+ T cells in alopecia areata. Libraries were prepared by immunoSEQ multiplex PCR; TCRdb keeps only in-frame clonotypes and omits some of them. The sample contains approximately 65,000 clones, about 44% of which appear only once. Sequenced material: CD8+ T cells sorted from blood, taken at week 0. These receptors were collected from a human donor with alopecia areata. Both conserved end residues are part of each CDR3. D genes are given only for firm matches. The size field is filled for only some rows; it gives once, few, many or a size class.

CDR3 protein: CASSSHREGYEQYF
CDR3 DNA: TGTGCCAGCAGTTCCCACAGGGAGGGCTACGAGCAGTACTTC
clone size: NA
D gene: NA
V gene: TRBV27
J gene: TRBJ2-7

CDR3 protein: CATEGLAGDPTSTDTQYF
CDR3 DNA: TGTGCCACCGAGGGGCTAGCGGGAGACCCCACTAGCACAGATACGCAGTATTTT
clone size: NA
D gene: TRBD2
V gene: TRBV15
J gene: TRBJ2-3

CDR3 protein: CASSPRATVGETGELFF
CDR3 DNA: TGCGCCAGCAGCCCGCGAGCGACAGTAGGGGAGACCGGGGAGCTGTTTTTT
clone size: NA
D gene: NA
V gene: TRBV4-1
J gene: TRBJ2-2

CDR3 protein: CASSSAAGVGETQYF
CDR3 DNA: TGTGCCAGCAGTTCCGCAGCGGGAGTCGGAGAGACCCAGTACTTC
clone size: few
D gene: TRBD2
V gene: TRBV28
J gene: TRBJ2-5

CDR3 protein: CASSGPARGLGETQYF
CDR3 DNA: TGTGCCAGCAGCGGGCCGGCCAGGGGGCTAGGGGAGACCCAGTACTTC
clone size: NA
D gene: TRBD1
V gene: TRBV9
J gene: TRBJ2-5

CDR3 protein: CASSSGPYSYEQYF
CDR3 DNA: TGTGCCAGCAGCTCGGGCCCCTACTCCTACGAGCAGTACTTC
clone size: NA
D gene: NA
V gene: TRBV11-2
J gene: TRBJ2-7

CDR3 protein: CASSQDRTGGQQTQYF
CDR3 DNA: TGCGCCAGCAGCCAAGATAGGACAGGGGGCCAACAGACCCAGTACTTC
clone size: NA
D gene: TRBD1
V gene: TRBV4-1
J gene: TRBJ2-5

CDR3 protein: CAIGTGSEQYF
CDR3 DNA: TGTGCCATCGGGACAGGGAGCGAGCAGTACTTC
clone size: NA
D gene: TRBD1
V gene: TRBV10-3
J gene: TRBJ2-7

CDR3 protein: CAGRDLSYEQYF
CDR3 DNA: TGTGCCGGCCGGGACTTATCATACGAGCAGTACTTC
clone size: NA
D gene: NA
V gene: TRBV30
J gene: TRBJ2-7

CDR3 protein: CASSQVVREDQPQHF
CDR3 DNA: TGCGCCAGCAGCCAAGTTGTCAGGGAAGATCAGCCCCAGCATTTT
clone size: once
D gene: NA
V gene: TRBV4-1
J gene: TRBJ1-5